These 32 T cell receptor beta chains share one sample of origin, sequenced in a study of metastatic and nonmetastatic thyroid tumors. Ahead of thyroid surgery, no patient had received treatment of any kind. Using MiXCR, TCRdb reanalyzed the PCR reads. The sample shows 50,000 or so clones, roughly 18% of them seen only once. Sequencing was carried out using blood. The receptors were gathered from a female donor with papillary thyroid cancer or a benign thyroid nodule (not recorded which). Some clones in this sample may be carry-over from other donors' samples.

This clone was seen ten or more times. The chain is built from TRBV20-1 and TRBJ2-1, with a weak D call TRBD2 (6 bases). Per the germline V gene, CDR1 is DFQATT and CDR2 is SNEGSKA (reference sequence). V lost 6 bases and J 7 bases, leaving 22 bases between the germline ends. There are 15 residues in the CDR3. CDR3: CSAKKVGGAVNEQFF. The CDR3 DNA is TGCAGTGCCAAGAAGGTGGGCGGGGCAGTGAATGAGCAGTTCTTC.

This clone was picked up many times. DNA of the CDR3: TGTGCCAGCAGTCCGGCGTTTAGCAATCAGCCCCAGCATTTT. Translation gives CASSPAFSNQPQHF. The chain couples TRBV27 to TRBJ1-5; D is uncertain. V lost 5 bases to trimming and J lost 0 bases, with 8 bases between them. CDR3 length: 14 residues. CDR1 is MNHEY and CDR2 is SMNVEV in the germline V gene (reference sequence).

This chain links TRBV28 with TRBJ2-3; D uncertain. There are 17 residues in the CDR3. Between the trimmed V and J ends, which lost 10 bases and 2 bases, there was a span of 25 bases. Germline V gene lookup returns CDR1 MDHEN and CDR2 SYDVKM. The CDR3 DNA sequence: TGTGCCATCAGCAGACCCCCAGGTCTGGTCTCCACAGATACGCAGTATTTT. As protein: CAISRPPGLVSTDTQYF. The full variable domain, its missing parts supplied by reference TRBV28 and TRBJ2-3, is DVKVTQSSRYLVKRTGEKVFLECVQDMDHENMFWYRQDPGLGLRLIYFSYDVKMKEKGDIPEGYSVSREKKERFSLILESASTNQTSMYLCAISRPPGLVSTDTQYFGPGTRLTVL.

This clone was recorded many times. The V gene is TRBV30, the J gene TRBJ2-7; possible D gene TRBD1, 5 bases. CDR1 is GTSNPN, CDR2 SVGIG, per germline (reference sequence). V dropped 0 bases and J dropped 3 bases, with 15 bases sitting between them. This CDR3 has 15 amino acids. The CDR3 sequence is CAWSVPRTRFYEQYF. The CDR3 nucleotides are TGTGCCTGGAGTGTACCCCGGACACGTTTCTACGAGCAGTACTTC.

In the case of this clone: A junction end diverges from the germline sequence, so it may reflect a read error. The chain links TRBV6-1 to TRBJ2-7, with a weak D call TRBD2 (6 bases). The CDR3 is 12 amino acids. Germline CDR1 MNHNS, CDR2 SASEGT. As DNA, the CDR3 is TGTGCAAGCAGTAAGACTAGTGATGAGCAGTACTTC. It translates to CASSKTSDEQYF.

This clone was seen many times. The chain is built from TRBV25-1 and TRBJ1-4; 8 nucleotides line up with TRBD1. Looked up from germline, CDR1 is MGHDK and CDR2 is SYGVNS. The CDR3 is made up of 16 amino acids. After removal of 0 bases from V and 7 bases from J, the junction contained 7 bases not matched to a gene. CDR3 sequence (DNA): TGTGCCAGCAGTGAATACGCAGGGGGCTTTGCTGAAAAACTGTTTTTT. Encoded protein: CASSEYAGGFAEKLFF.

At least ten counts were recorded for this clone. V is TRBV28 and J is TRBJ2-1; 8 nucleotides align to TRBD1. After removal of 5 bases from V and 4 bases from J, the junction contained 7 bases not matched to a gene. The CDR3 totals 15 residues. CDR1 is MDHEN, CDR2 SYDVKM, per germline. The DNA for the CDR3 is TGTGCCAGCAGTGTCACGAGACAGGGGTACAATGAGCAGTTCTTC. Residues: CASSVTRQGYNEQFF.

J is TRBJ2-1 and V is TRBV11-1; 7 bases match TRBD2. Germline trimming cut 1 base from V and 2 bases from J; bases unmatched to any gene: 8. This CDR3 has 17 amino acids. Per the germline V gene, CDR1 is SGHAT and CDR2 is FQDESV (reference sequence). CDR3 protein: CASSLVLGGGAYNEQFF. The DNA of the CDR3 is TGTGCCAGCAGCTTAGTCCTTGGCGGGGGAGCCTACAATGAGCAGTTCTTC.

A word on this clone: An end of the junction differs from the germline gene, which may be a read error. The V gene is TRBV4-1, the J gene TRBJ1-2; D unresolved. This CDR3 contains 14 residues. Germline V gene lookup returns CDR1 MGHRA and CDR2 YSYEKL. Here the CDR3 reads CASSQDLNSYGYTF. Written as DNA, the CDR3 is TGTGCCAGCAGCCAAGATTTAAACAGCTATGGCTACACCTTC.

As for this clone: Germline and junction disagree at one end, which may indicate a read error. The V gene is TRBV3-1, the J gene TRBJ1-1; 7 bases agree with TRBD1. This CDR3 spans 13 amino acids. The germline V gene encodes CDR1 LGHDT and CDR2 YNNKEL (reference sequence). In nucleotides, the CDR3 is TGTGCCAGCAGCCACGACACTAGAAGGGACAGCACATTT. Translating gives CASSHDTRRDSTF.

This clone was observed many times. The chain employs TRBV14 and TRBJ2-1; a weak D match, TRBD2 (6 bases). From germline, CDR1 is SGHDN and CDR2 FVKESK. The CDR3 covers 17 residues. Trimming took 4 bases from V and 0 from J, leaving 16 bases between them. The CDR3 loop reads CASSPRGTLSSYNEQFF. CDR3 bases: TGTGCCAGCAGCCCTCGCGGGACCTTGAGCTCCTACAATGAGCAGTTCTTC.

This clone was recorded a few times. Within the sample, other DNA sequences also encode this same CDR3. The CDR3, as DNA: TGTGCCAGCACGGAGCAGGGTGTCCTATACGAGCAGTACTTC. It yields the protein CASTEQGVLYEQYF. V gene TRBV2 combines with J gene TRBJ2-7; TRBD1 might be the D (5 bases). The CDR3 runs 14 residues. With 7 bases removed from V and 4 bases from J, the gap between germline ends came to 17 bases. Germline V gene data show CDR1 as SNHLY and CDR2 as FYNNEI.

This clone was picked up many times. This chain joins TRBV4-1 and TRBJ1-6, with D possibly TRBD1 on 6 matching bases. CDR1 and CDR2 from the germline V gene are MGHRA and YSYEKL. The V end was cut by 1 base, the J end by 9 bases, with 19 bases between. The CDR3 is 17 residues long. As DNA, the CDR3 is TGCGCCAGCAGCCAAGTCTTAGGGGGGGCGCTTCGTTCACCCCTCCACTTT. Protein: CASSQVLGGALRSPLHF.

Of note for this clone: A much larger clonotype is one base distant, so this may be a read error. This chain uses TRBV12-3 or TRBV12-4 with TRBJ2-4; 10 nucleotides match TRBD1. There are 15 residues in the CDR3. The CDR3 DNA follows: TGTGCCAGCAGTGCGGGACAGGGGCACAAAAGCATTCAGTACTTC. It encodes CASSAGQGHKSIQYF.

The table lists this clone with a few counts. A junction boundary mismatches the germline segment, possibly from a read error. The V gene is TRBV27, the J gene TRBJ2-6; D gene ambiguous. The CDR3 has 15 residues. The germline V gene has CDR1 MNHEY and CDR2 SMNVEV (reference sequence). CDR3 residues: CASSLVDSVANVLTF. As DNA, the CDR3 is TGTGCCAGCAGTTTGGTTGACTCTGTGGCCAACGTCCTGACGTTC.

This clone is medium-sized in the sample. The chain carries TRBV2 and TRBJ2-7; D might be TRBD1 (6 bases). CDR1 and CDR2 (germline): SNHLY, FYNNEI. The CDR3 contains 15 residues. V was cut by 2 bases and J by 0 bases, with 11 bases left in between. CDR3: CASSEWGQGSYEQYF. CDR3 nucleotides: TGTGCCAGCAGTGAATGGGGGCAGGGCTCCTACGAGCAGTACTTC.

This clone was seen at least ten times. The chain carries TRBV29-1 and TRBJ2-1, with D maybe TRBD1 (6 bases). Germline V gives CDR1 SQVTM, CDR2 ANQGSEA. The CDR3 has 13 amino acids. CDR3: CSVRRDINNEQFF. The CDR3 region has the DNA TGCAGTGTTCGTAGGGACATCAACAATGAGCAGTTCTTC.

This clone occurred a few times. The junction and the germline gene differ at one end; a read error may be behind it. J is TRBJ2-2 and V is TRBV6-5; D might be TRBD2 (5 bases). From germline, CDR1 is MNHEY and CDR2 SVGAGI. The CDR3 extends over 14 amino acids. Here the CDR3 reads CAISSTWGTGELFF. In DNA, the CDR3 is TGTGCCATCAGTTCGACATGGGGAACCGGGGAGCTTTTTTTT.

This clone has at least ten counts. This CDR3 is also generated by other DNA sequences in the sample. V is TRBV4-2 and J is TRBJ1-2; weak D call: TRBD1 (5 bases). Trimming removed 1 base at V and 0 bases at J, with 15 bases between. The CDR3 runs 17 residues. Per the germline V gene, CDR1 is LGHNA and CDR2 is YNFKEQ. The DNA of the CDR3 is TGTGCCAGCAGCCAAGTCGCGGGAGGGGTGGCTAACTATGGCTACACCTTC. Its protein is CASSQVAGGVANYGYTF.

Ten or more counts support this clone. The chain uses TRBV20-1 and TRBJ2-2; 12 bases agree with TRBD2. The V gene end was trimmed by 5 bases and the J gene end by 8 bases; junction bases not matched to a gene: 9. This CDR3 region has 15 residues. Germline lookup yields CDR1 DFQATT and CDR2 SNEGSKA (reference sequence). CDR3 amino acids: CSAATSGSFVGELFF. CDR3 bases: TGCAGTGCTGCGACTAGCGGGAGCTTCGTAGGGGAGCTGTTTTTT.

In this sample, this clone turned up a few times. This chain links TRBV6-1 with TRBJ2-7; TRBD1 might be the D (5 bases). The CDR3 runs to 15 residues. The germline V gene has CDR1 MNHNS and CDR2 SASEGT. This CDR3 is CASSVQAESSYGQYV. CDR3 nucleotide sequence: TGTGCCAGCAGTGTACAGGCGGAAAGCTCCTACGGGCAGTACGTC.

To note about this clone: The junction departs from the called germline gene at one end, perhaps through a read error. J is TRBJ2-7 and V is TRBV30; 7 nucleotides agree with TRBD2. The CDR3 is 13 amino acids. The germline gives CDR1 GTSNPN, CDR2 SVGIG (reference sequence). DNA for the CDR3: TGTGCCTGGGGACTAGTGGTGACCTACGAGAAGTACTTC. Amino acid sequence: CAWGLVVTYEKYF.

In this sample, this clone turned up many times. This rearrangement joins TRBV12-3 or TRBV12-4 to TRBJ2-7; tentatively, D is TRBD1 (6 bases). This CDR3 spans 16 amino acids. Trimming removed 5 bases from V and 3 bases from J, with 20 bases in between. DNA of the CDR3: TGTGCCAGCAGTCCAAGCCGGGACAAGGGACGCTACGAGCAGTACTTC. This codes for CASSPSRDKGRYEQYF.

This clone was counted many times. This chain joins TRBV6-1 and TRBJ2-5; D is perhaps TRBD2 (6 bases). The CDR3 consists of 14 residues. From germline, CDR1 is MNHNS and CDR2 SASEGT. V dropped 10 bases and J dropped 1 base, with 16 bases sitting between them. The CDR3 region is CATMGGVAQETQYF. The CDR3, as DNA: TGTGCCACCATGGGGGGAGTGGCCCAAGAGACCCAGTACTTC.

This sequence joins TRBV6-1 and TRBJ1-5; D may be TRBD1 (5 bases). The V end lost 7 bases, the J end lost 8 bases, and 18 bases lay between the germline ends. The CDR3 extends over 14 amino acids. The V gene's germline CDR1 is MNHNS and CDR2 SASEGT. The CDR3, as DNA: TGTGCCAGCACCTCCGGAGGGGTAAGTGAGCCCCAGCATTTT. Amino acid sequence: CASTSGGVSEPQHF.

About this clone: At one of its ends the junction is not consistent with the germline gene, which may arise from a read error. The chain links TRBV28 to TRBJ2-7, with TRBD2 matching over 10 bases. The CDR3 has 15 amino acids. The V gene's germline CDR1 is MDHEN and CDR2 SYDVKM. DNA for the CDR3: TGTGCCAGCAGTTCCGGGACTAGCGTGCGGTACGATCAGTACTTC. Amino acids: CASSSGTSVRYDQYF.

The table lists this clone with a few counts. The chain carries TRBV24-1 and TRBJ2-1, with 7 bases lining up with TRBD1. V shed 4 bases and J 9 bases; nucleotides not matched to a gene: 5. The germline CDR1 and CDR2 sequences are KGHDR and SFDVKD. There are 13 residues in the CDR3. The CDR3 here is CATSEYSGGEQFF. The CDR3 DNA reads as TGTGCCACCAGTGAGTACTCAGGGGGTGAGCAGTTCTTC.

Many counts were recorded for this clone. A single base separates this from a much larger clone, so it may be a read error. V is TRBV15 and J is TRBJ1-2; D is undetermined. The CDR3 has 15 residues. Germline lookup yields CDR1 LNHNV and CDR2 YYDKDF (reference sequence). The CDR3 DNA reads as TGTGCCACCCGCAGAGACAATGGACGGACCTATGGCTACACCTTC. This sequence encodes CATRRDNGRTYGYTF. Combining the CDR3 with reference TRBV15 and TRBJ1-2 gives the whole variable domain DAMVIQNPRYQVTQFGKPVTLSCSQTLNHNVMYWYQQKSSQAPKLLFHYYDKDFNNEADTPDNFQSRRPNTSFCFLDIRSPGLGDTAMYLCATRRDNGRTYGYTFGSGTRLTVV.

The chain employs TRBV11-2 and TRBJ2-1; 12 bases match TRBD2. Trimming took 1 base from V and 6 from J; bases not matched to a gene: 7. CDR1 and CDR2 (germline): SGHAT, FQNNGV. This CDR3 has 17 residues. The CDR3 nucleotides read TGTGCCAGCAGCTTAGTGGCGCCGACTAGCGGGAGCAATGAGCAGTTCTTC. Protein sequence: CASSLVAPTSGSNEQFF.

In this sample, this clone turned up many times. This chain connects TRBV20-1 to TRBJ2-5; TRBD2 aligns across 11 bases. The germline V gene has CDR1 DFQATT and CDR2 SNEGSKA (reference sequence). The J segment lost 1 base and the V segment lost 6 bases, leaving 16 bases of the junction unmatched. The CDR3 is 18 residues long. The CDR3 loop is CSALRLAGFSSIQETQYF. CDR3 nucleotides: TGCAGTGCACTCCGACTAGCGGGATTTAGCTCAATCCAAGAGACCCAGTACTTC.

This clone was seen repeatedly, ten times or more. The chain uses TRBV20-1 and TRBJ2-2; no clear D gene. Trimming cost V 3 bases and J 7 bases, with 12 bases left between them. CDR1 and CDR2 (germline): DFQATT, SNEGSKA (reference sequence). CDR3 size: 13 residues. The CDR3 bases are TGCAGTGCTAGGGGCGGTGGCGGCGGGGAGCTGTTTTTT. As protein: CSARGGGGGELFF.

In this sample, this clone turned up a few times. This could be a read error, since a much larger clone is one nucleotide away. V is TRBV7-6 and J is TRBJ2-5; 15 bases line up with TRBD2. The germline gives CDR1 SGHVS, CDR2 FNYEAQ. V gave up 11 bases and J gave up 9 bases; unmatched junction bases: 10. This CDR3 region has 14 residues. CDR3 coding DNA: TGTGCCTCGGGACTAGCGGGAGGCAAGAGGTCCCAGTACTTC. Encoded protein: CASGLAGGKRSQYF.